The next 9 T cell receptor beta chains were all read from a single sample in a study of shared clonotypes between healthy human individuals. Data came from immunoSEQ multiplex PCR; TCRdb stores just in-frame clones and leaves some out. The table has around 120,000 clones, around 64% seen once. The sample was memory CD8+ T cells sorted from blood. Subset specified: CD45RO+ cells pooled with CCR7-negative TemRA cells. Receptor source: a woman in her twenties or thirties in good health.

This clone was detected only a few times. This chain connects TRBV19 to TRBJ2-7, with TRBD2 identical over 7 bases. CDR1 is LNHDA and CDR2 is SQIVND in the germline V gene (reference sequence). The CDR3 runs to 14 residues. Trimming cost V 10 bases and J 2 bases; bases outside gene matches: 11. The CDR3 reads CANPGLPITYEQYF. CDR3 DNA sequence: TGTGCCAACCCGGGACTACCGATAACCTACGAGCAGTACTTC.

As DNA, the CDR3 is TGTGCCAGCAGTGAATCTCAGGGAGGTCTTGAAGCTTTCTTT. Protein: CASSESQGGLEAFF. The J gene is TRBJ1-1, the V gene TRBV6-1; a possible D gene is TRBD1 (5 bases). The V end was cut by 2 bases, the J end by 7 bases, with 14 bases between. CDR3 length equals 14 residues. CDR1 is MNHNS and CDR2 is SASEGT in the germline V gene.

The chain couples TRBV6-1 to TRBJ1-1, with 7 bases matching TRBD1. Per germline, CDR1 MNHNS and CDR2 SASEGT. V was clipped by 7 bases and J by 5 bases; unmatched bases: 13. This CDR3 region has 15 residues. CDR3 in amino acids: CASTWETGPGTEAFF. The CDR3 nucleotides read TGTGCCAGCACTTGGGAGACAGGGCCGGGGACTGAAGCTTTCTTT.

This clone was seen once. The chain links TRBV7-2 to TRBJ2-1; 8 bases are shared with TRBD2. Germline CDR1 is SGHTA and CDR2 is FQGNSA. Trimming at V came to 5 bases and at J to 5 bases, leaving 17 bases not matched to a gene. The CDR3 sequence is 18 residues long. The CDR3 reads CASSPLAGRAHPNNEQFF. The DNA for the CDR3 is TGTGCCAGCAGCCCGCTGGCCGGGAGGGCTCACCCGAACAATGAGCAGTTCTTC.

The chain is built from TRBV28 and TRBJ1-5, with no clear D. V was trimmed by 6 bases and J by 0 bases, leaving 18 bases between them. The CDR3 spans 17 residues. Germline CDR1 is MDHEN and CDR2 is SYDVKM. CDR3 residues: CASSRFGSPNSNQPQHF. The CDR3 DNA sequence: TGTGCCAGCAGCCGTTTTGGAAGTCCCAATAGCAATCAGCCCCAGCATTTT.

The chain employs TRBV10-2 and TRBJ2-5; tentatively, D is TRBD2 (6 bases). V dropped 6 bases and J dropped 7 bases, with 12 bases sitting between them. The CDR3 loop spans 12 amino acids. Germline CDR1 WSHSY, CDR2 SAAADI. This chain's CDR3 is CASRPGSGTQYF. In nucleotides, the CDR3 is TGCGCCAGCAGACCCGGGAGCGGGACCCAGTACTTC.

About this clone: This may arise from a read error, as a much more abundant clone is one base away. The V gene is TRBV11-2, the J gene TRBJ2-1, with D possibly being TRBD2 (5 bases). V was clipped by 1 base and J by 7 bases, with 5 bases between them. CDR3 size: 12 residues. The V gene's germline CDR1 is SGHAT and CDR2 FQNNGV. CDR3 in amino acids: CASSLVANEQFF. The CDR3 DNA is TGTGCCAGCAGCTTAGTAGCGAATGAGCAGTTCTTC.

The chain joins TRBV29-1 to TRBJ1-5; D is possibly TRBD1 (5 bases). The CDR3 sequence is 15 residues long. Germline CDR1 SQVTM, CDR2 ANQGSEA. V shed 6 bases and J shed 4 bases, with 19 bases lying between them. The CDR3 loop reads CSVSEGLLGNQPQHF. The CDR3 DNA reads TGCAGCGTCAGCGAGGGACTTTTGGGGAATCAGCCCCAGCATTTT.

The chain carries TRBV27 and TRBJ1-2, with D possibly matching TRBD1 (6 bases). Germline assignment: CDR1 MNHEY and CDR2 SMNVEV (reference sequence). CDR3 size: 13 residues. The V gene lost 5 bases and the J gene lost 5 bases, with 12 bases spanning the gap. The CDR3 DNA is TGTGCCAGCAGTGCCCACAGGGTATATGGCTACACCTTC. The encoded protein is CASSAHRVYGYTF.